This paragraph covers one TCR beta chain sequence. The sample originates from a study of CD8 T cells in Susac syndrome. Study context: Among the Susac syndrome patients sequenced, about 6 had active disease and about eight were in remission.

TCR beta sequences were obtained from blood CD8+ and CD4+ T cells. Reverse transcription of about 0.5 to 1 ug RNA used random hexamers. TCRdb recomputed calls from the immunoSEQ multiplex PCR reads with MiXCR, one row per CDR3 protein. Here the sample spans roughly 86,000 distinct CDR3 sequences, roughly 95% being singletons. The TCR comes from a human donor with Susac syndrome. The specimen was CD8+ T cells from PBMCs.

The CDR3 sequence: CSAKRDNLMNTEAFF. In DNA form, the CDR3 reads TGCAGTGCTAAACGGGACAACCTTATGAACACTGAAGCTTTCTTT. This chain connects TRBV20-1 to TRBJ1-1, with D tentatively TRBD1 (6 bases). The CDR3 spans 15 residues. Deletions cut 4 bases from V and 0 bases from J, with 15 bases between. Germline V lookup: CDR1 DFQATT, CDR2 SNEGSKA (reference sequence).